The sequence of this T cell receptor beta chain was determined in a study of Ad26.COV2.S vaccination and SARS-CoV-2 variants. Study summary: Ad26.COV2.S given intramuscularly, once or twice 56 days apart.

There are 15 residues in the CDR3. Trimming took off 1 base at V and 5 bases at J, with 11 bases between the two ends. Germline V gives CDR1 LNHDA, CDR2 SQIVND (reference sequence). The sample's treatment: about 20 received Ad26.COV2.S at low or high dose, single or two shots; roughly five received placebo; per-sample allocation not given. The study sampled participants on day 63 after the first vaccine or placebo injection. Boston hosted the donor, who was an adult aged 18-55 years. Study-level results: The authors reported substantial breadth in spike-specific CD8+ and CD4+ T cell responses after vaccination. It was vaccine recipients, not placebo recipients, who had the higher spike-specific TCR breadth.

Regarding this clone: What it recognizes is unknown.

Clones were read by immunoSEQ multiplex PCR, and TCRdb kept only the in-frame ones, dropping some. The data hold around 300,000 clones, with about 89% observed a single time. The J gene is TRBJ2-2, the V gene TRBV19; D is unclear. The source material was peripheral blood, sampled in a trial of Ad26.COV2.S vaccine versus placebo. The TCR was taken from a person between 18 and 59 years old who received the Ad26.COV2.S COVID-19 vaccine or a placebo. CDR3 loop: CASSIVVSVTGELFF. The CDR3 coding sequence is TGTGCCAGTAGTATAGTGGTGTCAGTTACCGGGGAGCTGTTTTTT.